A single sample is the source of the 2 T cell receptor beta chains below, sequenced in a study of T-cell memory formation after mild COVID-19. Via MiXCR, TCRdb re-called the 5' RACE reads, giving one row per CDR3 protein. Among about 340,000 distinct CDR3 sequences, roughly 20% were seen once, and the ten largest hold under 25%. Material for sequencing was PBMCs or a T cell subset sorted from them (not recorded which). The source of these receptors is a man between 18 and 35 years old who had mild COVID-19 (a few samples of this study predate the infection). Cell type and time point are not known.

The chain couples TRBV18 to TRBJ2-3, with D uncertain. The CDR3 is made up of 13 amino acids. The V gene lost 1 base and the J gene lost 2 bases, with 4 bases spanning the gap. Germline assignment: CDR1 KGHSH and CDR2 LQKENI. The CDR3 reads CASSPQNTDTQYF. The CDR3 coding sequence is TGTGCCAGCTCACCACAGAACACAGATACGCAGTATTTT.

The sample holds a few counts of this clonotype. The rearrangement links TRBV5-1 to TRBJ2-1; 9 bases agree with TRBD1. V shed 4 bases, J shed 0 bases, and the junction held 5 bases outside the gene matches. Germline V gene sequence: CDR1 SGHRS, CDR2 YFSETQ. The CDR3 has 16 residues. CDR3: CASSTGQGSSYNEQFF. For the CDR3, the DNA is TGCGCCAGCAGCACCGGACAGGGGAGCTCCTACAATGAGCAGTTCTTC.